The next 8 T cell receptor beta chains were all read from a single sample in a study of blood T cell repertoires in COVID-19. Clones were read by immunoSEQ multiplex PCR, and TCRdb kept only the in-frame ones, dropping some. The table records around 150,000 clones, about four fifths of them present only once. Sequenced sample: PBMCs or T cells enriched from blood (not recorded which). Every receptor here comes from a woman in her forties or fifties with acute COVID-19.

By share, this clone counts as medium-sized (0.01 to 0.1%). In DNA, the CDR3 is TGTGCCAGTACGTGGAGAAGGGGCCTGGACACCGGGGAGCTGTTTTTT. It codes for CASTWRRGLDTGELFF. The rearrangement uses TRBV19 and TRBJ2-2; tentative D call: TRBD1 (5 bases). The V gene's germline CDR1 is LNHDA and CDR2 SQIVND (reference sequence). V gave up 7 bases and J gave up 3 bases, with 18 bases separating them. The CDR3 extends over 16 amino acids. Full variable domain (outside the CDR3, taken from reference TRBV19 and TRBJ2-2): DGGITQSPKYLFRKEGQNVTLSCEQNLNHDAMYWYRQDPGQGLRLIYYSQIVNDFQKGDIAEGYSVSREKKESFPLTVTSAQKNPTAFYLCASTWRRGLDTGELFFGEGSRLTVL.

The chain combines TRBV6-5 with TRBJ2-7, with D possibly TRBD2 on 6 matching bases. CDR3 length: 14 residues. V gave up 2 bases and J gave up 5 bases, with 13 bases separating them. Germline values: CDR1 MNHEY, CDR2 SVGAGI. CDR3 residues: CASSYTPGGDEQYF. CDR3 coding DNA: TGTGCCAGCAGTTACACTCCCGGCGGGGACGAGCAGTACTTC.

This chain joins TRBV11-2 and TRBJ1-6; D might be TRBD1 (6 bases). V gave up 1 base and J gave up 13 bases, with 11 bases separating them. CDR3 length: 13 residues. Germline-derived CDR1 and CDR2 are SGHAT and FQNNGV. The CDR3 nucleotides read TGTGCCAGCAGCTTAGGGAGACAGGACCCCCTCCACTTT. It specifies CASSLGRQDPLHF.

V gene TRBV6-2 or TRBV6-3 combines with J gene TRBJ1-6; 7 positions match TRBD1. Germline V gives CDR1 MNHEY, CDR2 SVGEGT. The CDR3 totals 15 residues. Unmatched junction bases numbered 5, after V lost 2 bases and J lost 7 bases. CDR3 nucleotides: TGTGCCAGCAGTTACGTGTCCAGGGGGAATTCACCCCTCCACTTT. It is translated as CASSYVSRGNSPLHF.

The CDR3: CAWTSGLSTDTQYF. CDR3 coding DNA: TGTGCCTGGACTAGCGGGCTTAGCACAGATACGCAGTATTTT. The rearrangement joins TRBV30 to TRBJ2-3, with 8 nucleotides matching TRBD2. V was clipped by 4 bases and J by 0 bases; unmatched bases: 3. The CDR3 covers 14 residues. The V gene's germline CDR1 is GTSNPN and CDR2 SVGIG (reference sequence).

The chain joins TRBV19 to TRBJ2-2; 9 positions match TRBD2. The CDR3 contains 17 residues. Germline loops: CDR1 LNHDA, CDR2 SQIVND (reference sequence). With V trimmed by 7 bases and J by 0 bases, 9 bases remained unmatched. CDR3 nucleotides: TGTGCCAGTACATTGTATAGCGGGGGAGCGAACACCGGGGAGCTGTTTTTT. Translated, it gives CASTLYSGGANTGELFF.

This chain joins TRBV7-2 and TRBJ1-1; 9 bases are shared with TRBD1. The CDR3 runs to 12 residues. CDR1 SGHTA and CDR2 FQGNSA come from the germline V gene. V lost 6 bases and J lost 11; bases outside the gene matches: 7. DNA of the CDR3: TGTGCCAGCAGTGAGAACAGGGGGCTGGCTTTCTTT. This codes for CASSENRGLAFF.

V gene TRBV19 combines with J gene TRBJ1-5; a weak D match, TRBD1 (5 bases). The V gene's germline CDR1 is LNHDA and CDR2 SQIVND (reference sequence). CDR3 length: 14 residues. V lost 6 bases to trimming and J lost 1 base, with 10 bases between them. CDR3 sequence: CASSPGQSNQPQHF. As DNA, the CDR3 is TGTGCCAGTAGCCCAGGACAAAGCAATCAGCCCCAGCATTTT.